This is a list of T cell receptor beta chains from one sample in a study of sequential checkpoint blockade in melanoma. Sequencing was performed with immunoSEQ multiplex PCR; in TCRdb, only in-frame clones are kept and a portion is missing. The table includes roughly 12,000 clones, roughly two thirds detected once. This specimen consisted of CD8+ T cells sorted from blood (inferred from file names), obtained from a patient given nivolumab and ipilimumab in sequence. These receptors all stem from a human donor with melanoma. Both conserved end residues are part of each CDR3. D genes are given only for firm matches. Some rows have no size entry. The others give once, few or many, or a class for an expanded clone.

v_call	cdr3_length	j_call	d_call	clone_size	cdr3_aa	cdr3_nt
TRBV28	16	TRBJ2-7	NA	NA	CASSFLGGITSYEQYF	TGTGCCAGCAGTTTCTTGGGCGGGATCACCTCCTACGAGCAGTACTTC
TRBV7-6	13	TRBJ1-4	TRBD1	NA	CASGGQGNEKLFF	TGTGCCAGCGGAGGACAGGGTAATGAAAAACTGTTTTTT
TRBV9	14	TRBJ2-5	NA	NA	CASSVEGDGETQYF	TGTGCCAGCAGCGTAGAAGGAGATGGGGAGACCCAGTACTTC
TRBV10-3	14	TRBJ1-5	NA	NA	CATWGGQRDLPQHF	TGTGCCACATGGGGAGGGCAGAGAGATTTGCCCCAGCATTTT
TRBV5-1	14	TRBJ2-3	TRBD2	NA	CASSPRGGADTQYF	TGCGCCAGCAGCCCCCGCGGGGGGGCAGATACGCAGTATTTT
TRBV6-1	15	TRBJ2-5	NA	NA	CASRDEWGGEETQYF	TGTGCCAGCAGGGATGAGTGGGGGGGCGAGGAGACCCAGTACTTC
TRBV6-4	17	TRBJ2-3	TRBD2	NA	CANARRIAGAQCDTQYF	TGTGCCAACGCCCGGAGAATAGCGGGGGCCCAGTGCGATACGCAGTATTTT
TRBV27	12	TRBJ1-1	NA	NA	CASRGGVAEAFF	TGTGCCAGCCGAGGAGGGGTAGCGGAAGCTTTCTTT
TRBV4-1	16	TRBJ2-1	TRBD2	NA	CASSRGGLAGLNEQFF	TGCGCCAGCAGCCGGGGGGGACTAGCGGGGTTAAATGAGCAGTTCTTC
TRBV5-6	13	TRBJ2-7	NA	NA	CASSTLDIYEQYF	TGTGCCAGCAGCACATTGGACATCTACGAGCAGTACTTC
TRBV7-8	15	TRBJ2-1	TRBD2	NA	CASSLGAGAWNEQFF	TGTGCCAGCAGCTTAGGAGCGGGGGCTTGGAATGAGCAGTTCTTC
TRBV28	14	TRBJ2-7	NA	NA	CASSYYRIAYEQYF	TGTGCCAGCAGTTACTACCGGATCGCCTACGAGCAGTACTTC
TRBV6-1	15	TRBJ2-7	TRBD1	NA	CASKVKRDSPYEQYF	TGTGCCAGCAAGGTTAAGAGGGACAGCCCCTACGAGCAGTACTTC
TRBV29-1	16	TRBJ1-2	TRBD1	NA	CSVVAGTEPLGYGYTF	TGCAGCGTTGTAGCCGGGACAGAACCCTTGGGCTATGGCTACACCTTC
TRBV7-2	15	TRBJ1-1	NA	NA	CASSFVSRANTEAFF	TGTGCCAGCAGCTTTGTTTCCAGGGCTAACACTGAAGCTTTCTTT
TRBV28	13	TRBJ2-7	TRBD1	NA	CASSLGTEYEQYF	TGTGCCAGCAGTTTAGGGACAGAATACGAGCAGTACTTC
TRBV7-2	15	TRBJ2-5	TRBD1	NA	CASRRETGAQETQYF	TGTGCCAGCAGAAGGGAGACAGGGGCCCAAGAGACCCAGTACTTC
TRBV6-5	15	TRBJ2-1	TRBD1	NA	CASSYRQGPYNEQFF	TGTGCCAGCAGTTACCGACAGGGTCCCTACAATGAGCAGTTCTTC
TRBV29-1	15	TRBJ2-1	TRBD2	few	CSVEFRLAGVNEQFF	TGCAGCGTTGAATTCCGGCTAGCGGGAGTAAATGAGCAGTTCTTC
TRBV6-6	14	TRBJ2-1	TRBD2	NA	CASSPSGQFHEQFF	TGTGCCAGCTCTCCTAGCGGGCAGTTTCATGAGCAGTTCTTC
TRBV2	13	TRBJ1-3	TRBD1	NA	CASSEAQGATIYF	TGTGCCAGCAGTGAAGCCCAGGGGGCCACCATATATTTT
TRBV28	11	TRBJ2-3	NA	few	CASSLTDTQYF	TGTGCCAGCAGTCTCACAGATACGCAGTATTTT
TRBV27	14	TRBJ1-1	NA	NA	CASSLSGANTEAFF	TGTGCCAGCAGTTTATCAGGAGCGAATACTGAAGCTTTCTTT
TRBV30	15	TRBJ2-3	NA	NA	CAWSKRGYGTDTQYF	TGTGCCTGGAGTAAAAGGGGGTATGGAACAGATACGCAGTATTTT
TRBV5-1	15	TRBJ2-1	TRBD2	once	CASSSGTSPYNEQFF	TGCGCCAGCAGTTCCGGGACTAGCCCCTACAATGAGCAGTTCTTC
TRBV5-6	12	TRBJ2-7	NA	once	CASSYLSYEQYF	TGTGCCAGCAGCTACCTTAGTTACGAGCAGTACTTC
TRBV7-9	15	TRBJ1-6	NA	few	CASSPLRTEESPLHF	TGTGCCAGCAGCCCCCTTAGGACGGAGGAGTCACCCCTCCACTTT
TRBV28	14	TRBJ2-7	TRBD1	NA	CASTRTGSSYEQYF	TGTGCCAGCACCAGGACAGGGAGCTCCTACGAGCAGTACTTC
TRBV4-3	14	TRBJ2-7	TRBD2	NA	CASSQAPGGYEQYF	TGCGCCAGCAGCCAAGCCCCGGGGGGCTACGAGCAGTACTTC
TRBV7-9	16	TRBJ2-2	NA	NA	CASMPPLPLETGELFF	TGTGCCAGCATGCCGCCCCTGCCCTTAGAAACCGGGGAGCTGTTTTTT
TRBV7-8	14	TRBJ2-3	NA	NA	CASSLGSGEDTQYF	TGTGCCAGCAGCTTAGGGTCAGGGGAAGATACGCAGTATTTT
TRBV6-6	16	TRBJ1-3	TRBD1	NA	CASSWETGFDGNTIYF	TGTGCCAGCAGTTGGGAGACAGGGTTTGATGGAAACACCATATATTTT
TRBV4-1	16	TRBJ2-5	TRBD2	NA	CASSQEIAGGGETQYF	TGCGCCAGCAGCCAGGAAATAGCGGGGGGCGGAGAGACCCAGTACTTC
TRBV2	15	TRBJ2-7	TRBD2	NA	CASSEGLAGSYEQYF	TGTGCCAGCAGTGAGGGACTAGCGGGGTCATACGAGCAGTACTTC
TRBV6-1	13	TRBJ1-2	NA	few	CASSRQSFYGYTF	TGTGCCAGCAGCAGACAGAGTTTCTATGGCTACACCTTC
TRBV4-1	14	TRBJ2-7	TRBD2	NA	CASSHGLAFYEQYF	TGCGCCAGCAGCCATGGACTAGCTTTCTACGAGCAGTACTTC
TRBV6-5	15	TRBJ1-1	NA	NA	CASSYSRAGGTEAFF	TGTGCCAGCAGTTACTCGAGAGCCGGAGGCACTGAAGCTTTCTTT
TRBV6-5	15	TRBJ2-2	NA	NA	CASSYSGQGGGELFF	TGTGCCAGCAGTTACTCGGGGCAGGGCGGCGGGGAGCTGTTTTTT
TRBV6-5	12	TRBJ2-7	NA	NA	CATRLGPYEQYF	TGTGCCACCCGCTTGGGGCCCTACGAGCAGTACTTC
TRBV30	18	TRBJ2-1	TRBD2	once	CACPRGTSGGTLRNEQFF	TGTGCCTGCCCCCGCGGGACTAGCGGGGGAACTTTGAGGAATGAGCAGTTCTTC
TRBV5-1	15	TRBJ1-6	TRBD1	NA	CASSLPGQGNSPLHF	TGCGCCAGCAGCTTACCGGGACAGGGAAATTCACCCCTCCACTTT
TRBV19	15	TRBJ1-4	TRBD1	NA	CASTQNRGGGEKLFF	TGTGCCAGTACCCAAAACAGGGGTGGTGGTGAAAAACTGTTTTTT
TRBV6-1	14	TRBJ2-7	NA	NA	CASSGQTVTYEQYF	TGTGCCAGCAGTGGACAGACGGTTACCTACGAGCAGTACTTC
TRBV5-5	14	TRBJ2-7	NA	medium-sized	CASSLNGRPYEQYF	TGTGCCAGCAGCTTGAACGGGAGACCCTACGAGCAGTACTTC
TRBV15	15	TRBJ1-4	NA	few	CATSRNRDLHEKLFF	TGTGCCACCAGCAGAAACCGGGATCTCCATGAAAAACTGTTTTTT
TRBV7-8	15	TRBJ2-1	NA	NA	CASSLATTSIDEQFF	TGTGCCAGCAGCTTAGCTACAACTAGCATCGATGAGCAGTTCTTC
TRBV5-1	16	TRBJ2-7	NA	few	CASTFTTGDSINEQYF	TGCGCCAGCACCTTCACAACAGGGGACTCAATAAACGAGCAGTACTTC
TRBV7-6	13	TRBJ2-7	TRBD2	few	CASRTSGSYEQYF	TGTGCCAGCAGGACTAGCGGTTCCTACGAGCAGTACTTC
TRBV7-6	15	TRBJ1-6	TRBD1	NA	CASSRTGSYNSPLHF	TGTGCCAGCAGCCGGACAGGGTCCTATAATTCACCCCTCCACTTT
TRBV4-3	15	TRBJ2-7	NA	NA	CASSQDYGGRGEQYF	TGCGCCAGCAGCCAAGATTATGGAGGGAGGGGGGAGCAGTACTTC
TRBV27	19	TRBJ2-7	NA	NA	CASSPIFPTGKRSSYEQYF	TGTGCCAGCAGTCCTATATTCCCCACAGGGAAAAGGTCCTCCTACGAGCAGTACTTC
TRBV28	14	TRBJ2-7	NA	few	CASHRDSKRGEQYF	TGTGCCAGTCACCGGGACTCTAAAAGAGGGGAGCAGTACTTC
TRBV14	13	TRBJ2-2	NA	NA	CASSLFSTGELFF	TGTGCCAGCAGCCTTTTCAGTACCGGGGAGCTGTTTTTT
TRBV5-1	19	TRBJ2-1	TRBD2	NA	CASSLEPGASGTVYNEQFF	TGCGCCAGCAGCTTGGAGCCCGGGGCTAGCGGAACAGTTTACAATGAGCAGTTCTTC
TRBV13	16	TRBJ1-1	TRBD1	NA	CASSLWGQAVNTEAFF	TGTGCCAGCAGCCTCTGGGGACAGGCAGTGAACACTGAAGCTTTCTTT
TRBV5-1	14	TRBJ2-3	NA	NA	CASSLSGEQMMQYF	TGCGCCAGCAGCTTAAGCGGAGAACAGATGATGCAGTATTTT
TRBV21-1	17	TRBJ2-3	NA	NA	CASSKGRLAVLTDTQYF	TGTGCCAGCAGCAAAGGGCGACTAGCGGTACTCACAGATACGCAGTATTTT
TRBV9	17	TRBJ2-3	NA	NA	CASSVDSPQVGTDTQYF	TGTGCCAGCAGCGTTGACAGTCCCCAGGTGGGCACAGATACGCAGTATTTT
TRBV9	14	TRBJ2-3	NA	NA	CASSVVGHTDTQYF	TGTGCCAGCAGCGTAGTTGGCCACACAGATACGCAGTATTTT
TRBV12-5	17	TRBJ2-6	TRBD1	NA	CASARDSTPSGANVLTF	TGTGCTAGTGCCCGGGACAGTACTCCCTCTGGGGCCAACGTCCTGACTTTC